These 21 T cell receptor beta chains were sequenced from one sample in a study of blood T cell repertoires in COVID-19. Generated by immunoSEQ multiplex PCR, the TCRdb table keeps only in-frame clones and is missing some. The data contain hundreds of thousands of clones, about 89% of them singletons. What was sequenced was peripheral blood. The receptors here all came from a man in his 60s who had recovered from COVID-19.

The chain joins TRBV2 to TRBJ1-1, with 7 nucleotides matching TRBD1. CDR3 size: 12 residues. J gave up 1 base and V 9 bases, and 2 bases lay outside the gene matches. Per germline, CDR1 SNHLY and CDR2 FYNNEI. The CDR3 DNA sequence: TGTGCCAGTCAGGGGGGGAACACTGAAGCTTTCTTT. It encodes CASQGGNTEAFF. Full variable domain (missing parts from reference TRBV2 and TRBJ1-1): EPEVTQTPSHQVTQMGQEVILRCVPISNHLYFYWYRQILGQKVEFLVSFYNNEISEKSEIFDDQFSVERPDGSNFTLKIRSTKLEDSAMYFCASQGGNTEAFFGQGTRLTVV.

The J gene is TRBJ2-7, the V gene TRBV5-5; 10 bases match TRBD2. The CDR3 consists of 15 residues. The junction had 7 bases not matched to a gene; V was cut back by 4 bases and J by 3 bases. The germline gives CDR1 SGHKS, CDR2 YYEKEE (reference sequence). The CDR3 loop reads CASSPSGRAFYEQYF. As DNA, the CDR3 is TGTGCCAGCAGCCCTAGCGGGAGAGCGTTCTACGAGCAGTACTTC.

The V call is TRBV7-2, the J call TRBJ2-2; no reliable D call. Germline assignment: CDR1 SGHTA and CDR2 FQGNSA. The CDR3 has 16 residues. V was shortened by 0 bases and J by 2 bases, with 10 bases between the two germline ends. The DNA of the CDR3 is TGTGCCAGCAGCTTAGCCCGGTTAGCTAACACCGGGGAGCTGTTTTTT. Amino acid sequence: CASSLARLANTGELFF. Using reference TRBV7-2 and TRBJ2-2 for the parts outside the CDR3, the full variable domain is GAGVSQSPSNKVTEKGKDVELRCDPISGHTALYWYRQSLGQGLEFLIYFQGNSAPDKSGLPSDRFSAERTGGSVSTLTIQRTQQEDSAVYLCASSLARLANTGELFFGEGSRLTVL.

V gene TRBV11-3 combines with J gene TRBJ1-2; perhaps TRBD1 as D (6 bases). This CDR3 has 15 residues. Germline CDR1 is SGHNT and CDR2 is YENEEA. V was cut by 5 bases and J by 1 base, with 14 bases left in between. CDR3 residues: CASSGQQGFNYGYTF. The CDR3 region has the DNA TGTGCCAGCAGCGGCCAACAGGGTTTTAACTATGGCTACACCTTC.

The chain carries TRBV9 and TRBJ2-5; D unresolved. CDR1 is SGDLS, CDR2 YYNGEE, per germline. V shed 0 bases and J shed 4 bases, with 4 bases lying between them. This CDR3 region has 12 residues. This CDR3 reads CASSVDGETQYF. The DNA of the CDR3 is TGTGCCAGCAGCGTAGACGGAGAGACCCAGTACTTC.

The rearrangement joins TRBV3-1 (or the pseudogene TRBV3-2) to TRBJ1-2, with 8 bases fitting TRBD1. The length of the CDR3 is 15 residues. V shed 4 bases, J shed 1 base, and the junction held 5 bases outside the gene matches. The germline gives CDR1 LGHDT, CDR2 YNNKEL (reference sequence). The CDR3 nucleotides read TGTGCCAGCAGCCTATCCGGGACAGGTAACTATGGCTACACCTTC. Translating it yields CASSLSGTGNYGYTF.

The chain combines TRBV25-1 with TRBJ1-2, with D perhaps TRBD1 (5 bases). Germline V gene data show CDR1 as MGHDK and CDR2 as SYGVNS. This CDR3 has 13 amino acids. V was shortened by 3 bases and J by 4 bases, with 9 bases between the two germline ends. In nucleotides, the CDR3 is TGTGCCAGCAGTGACAGGGTAGTCTATGGCTACACCTTC. This encodes CASSDRVVYGYTF.

V gene TRBV4-3 combines with J gene TRBJ1-1, with TRBD1 matching 9 bases. Trimming took 4 bases from V and 6 from J; bases not matched to a gene: 6. CDR1 is LGHNA and CDR2 is YSLEER in the germline V gene. The CDR3 has 14 amino acids. CDR3 bases: TGCGCCAGCAGCCCACAGGGGGCGCGGGCTGAAGCTTTCTTT. Translation: CASSPQGARAEAFF.

This rearrangement joins TRBV10-1 to TRBJ2-7, with 7 bases lining up with TRBD1. Germline loops: CDR1 WNHNN, CDR2 SYGVQD (reference sequence). V was pared by 4 bases and J by 5 bases, with 14 bases of the junction left unmatched. The CDR3 runs 16 residues. CDR3 nucleotide sequence: TGCGCCAGCAGTGGGCCGAGCAGACAGGGTGCCCACGAGCAGTACTTC. This codes for CASSGPSRQGAHEQYF.

The chain recombines TRBV5-1 with TRBJ2-2; TRBD1 matches at 8 bases. The CDR3 is 16 amino acids. Germline lookup yields CDR1 SGHRS and CDR2 YFSETQ. Trimming cost V 2 bases and J 0 bases; bases outside gene matches: 3. CDR3 sequence reads: CASSFDRGANTGELFF. In DNA, the CDR3 is TGCGCCAGCAGCTTCGACAGGGGCGCGAACACCGGGGAGCTGTTTTTT.

In its sample, this clone was seen once. The J gene is TRBJ2-5, the V gene TRBV3-1 (or the pseudogene TRBV3-2), with 14 bases aligning to TRBD2. J gave up 0 bases and V 4 bases, and 7 bases lay outside the gene matches. The germline V gene has CDR1 LGHDT and CDR2 YNNKEL (reference sequence). This CDR3 is built from 18 residues. The CDR3, as DNA: TGTGCCAGCAGCCCCGGGACTAGCGGGAGAGAGTACCAAGAGACCCAGTACTTC. This gives the protein CASSPGTSGREYQETQYF.

This rearrangement joins TRBV27 to TRBJ2-1, with TRBD1 identical over 8 bases. V lost 0 bases and J lost 0; bases outside the gene matches: 7. This CDR3 has 18 amino acids. CDR1 and CDR2 (germline): MNHEY, SMNVEV (reference sequence). The CDR3 DNA reads as TGTGCCAGCAGTTTATCAAGACAGGGGCCAAGCTCCTACAATGAGCAGTTCTTC. Translation gives CASSLSRQGPSSYNEQFF.

The chain carries TRBV28 and TRBJ1-3; TRBD1 matches 7 bases. The CDR3 extends over 14 amino acids. The J segment lost 2 bases and the V segment lost 6 bases, leaving 4 bases of the junction unmatched. Per germline, CDR1 MDHEN and CDR2 SYDVKM. The CDR3 sequence: CASRNTGAGNTIYF. CDR3 sequence (DNA): TGTGCCAGCAGAAATACAGGGGCTGGAAACACCATATATTTT.

The chain is built from TRBV6-1 and TRBJ2-1; D is perhaps TRBD2 (6 bases). Trimming removed 6 bases at V and 1 base at J, with 10 bases between. This CDR3 has 14 residues. CDR1 and CDR2 from the germline V gene are MNHNS and SASEGT. CDR3 sequence reads: CASRRGSSYNEQFF. The CDR3 bases are TGTGCCAGCAGGCGGGGCTCTTCCTACAATGAGCAGTTCTTC.

The V and J genes are TRBV28 and TRBJ1-6; D is possibly TRBD1 (5 bases). CDR1 is MDHEN, CDR2 SYDVKM, per germline. The CDR3 sequence is 13 residues long. V lost 7 bases, J lost 13 bases, and 17 bases lay in between. CDR3 sequence reads: CASTDDRPLPLHF. CDR3 nucleotides: TGTGCCAGCACTGATGACAGACCTCTGCCCCTCCACTTT.

The gene calls are TRBV6-2 or TRBV6-3 and TRBJ2-7, with D unclear. From germline, CDR1 is MNHEY and CDR2 SVGEGT. The CDR3 totals 11 residues. V lost 5 bases and J lost 3, with 5 bases in between. The CDR3: CASSQNYEQYF. The CDR3, as DNA: TGTGCCAGCAGTCAGAACTACGAGCAGTACTTC.

The chain carries TRBV2 and TRBJ1-1, with 9 bases matching TRBD1. The CDR3 has 14 amino acids. Germline CDR1 reads SNHLY; CDR2 reads FYNNEI. J lost 1 base, V lost 6 bases, and 3 bases had no gene match. The CDR3 region has the DNA TGTGCCAGCAGGTACAGGGGGCAGAACACTGAAGCTTTCTTT. This gives the protein CASRYRGQNTEAFF.

The chain joins TRBV28 to TRBJ1-1; tentative D call: TRBD1 (6 bases). The germline V and J ends were trimmed by 5 bases and 11 bases, with 21 bases remaining between them. The CDR3 has 14 amino acids. Germline CDR1 and CDR2: MDHEN and SYDVKM. The CDR3 nucleotides read TGTGCCAGCAGTACGACGACAGGATACCTTCTGGCTTTCTTT. Amino acids: CASSTTTGYLLAFF.

This clone was counted between two and nine times. The chain employs TRBV27 and TRBJ2-7; unclear D gene. CDR3 length: 14 amino acids. Germline CDR1 reads MNHEY; CDR2 reads SMNVEV (reference sequence). Trimming took 8 bases from V and 2 from J, leaving 16 bases between them. CDR3 nucleotide sequence: TGTGCCAGCTGTTCTCTCAAAGCCACCTACGAGCAGTACTTC. This sequence encodes CASCSLKATYEQYF.

This clone occurred a few times. This rearrangement joins TRBV6-1 to TRBJ1-2; D remains ambiguous. In germline, CDR1 is MNHNS, CDR2 SASEGT. V was clipped by 3 bases and J by 5 bases, with 7 bases between them. The length of the CDR3 is 12 residues. The CDR3 reads CASSDPGYGYTF. CDR3 nucleotide sequence: TGTGCCAGCAGTGACCCAGGTTATGGCTACACCTTC.

The rearrangement uses TRBV7-6 and TRBJ1-4; 9 bases map to TRBD1. With 3 bases clipped from V and 7 bases from J, the junction kept 6 bases outside the gene matches. Germline V CDR1 and CDR2: SGHVS, FNYEAQ. The CDR3 has 15 residues. The CDR3: CASSFTGGAGEKLFF. CDR3 sequence (DNA): TGTGCCAGCAGCTTCACAGGGGGCGCGGGTGAAAAACTGTTTTTT.